Each of the 18 T cell receptor beta chains below was sequenced from the same sample in a study of regulatory T cells in long-lasting Graves disease. Time point noted: newly diagnosed GD, antithyroid drugs for less than 3 months. The authors made the TCR library using RNA they extracted from PBMCs. Building the TCR beta libraries relied on iRepertoire HTBI primers, and CDR3 regions underwent Arm-PCR. TCRdb fed the multiplex PCR reads into MiXCR, producing one record per CDR3 protein. The data show roughly 420,000 distinct CDR3 sequences, with 14% seen just once and approximately 19% held by the top ten. This same sample was also part of a study on T cells in Graves' hyperthyroidism and ophthalmopathy.

The input for sequencing was peripheral blood mononuclear cells (PBMCs), taken at new diagnosis, from a patient treated with antithyroid drugs. These receptors all come from a woman between 50 and 59 years old with Graves disease.

The chain recombines TRBV19 with TRBJ2-2; weak D call: TRBD2 (6 bases). Between the trimmed V and J ends, which lost 0 bases and 5 bases, there was a span of 13 bases. The length of the CDR3 is 16 residues. Germline V lookup: CDR1 LNHDA, CDR2 SQIVND (reference sequence). The CDR3 sequence is CASSIDGGTGTGELFF. The DNA of the CDR3 is TGTGCCAGTAGTATAGATGGGGGGACGGGGACCGGGGAGCTGTTTTTT.

The chain carries TRBV10-3 and TRBJ1-2; 10 bases align to TRBD1. J gave up 2 bases and V 7 bases, and 7 bases lay outside the gene matches. This CDR3 spans 15 amino acids. Per the germline V gene, CDR1 is ENHRY and CDR2 is SYGVKD. This CDR3 is CAITGDRGGNYGYTF. CDR3 sequence (DNA): TGTGCCATCACTGGGGACAGGGGCGGAAACTATGGCTACACCTTC.

This clonotype was seen ten or more times. The rearrangement links TRBV5-1 to TRBJ2-7; 12 nucleotides align to TRBD2. V trimming: 0 bases; J trimming: 1 base; junction bases outside the gene matches: 2. The CDR3 loop spans 16 amino acids. CDR1 SGHRS and CDR2 YFSETQ come from the germline V gene. As DNA, the CDR3 is TGCGCCAGCAGCTTGGCGCTAGCGGGAGGGTCCTACGAGCAGTACTTC. Encoded protein: CASSLALAGGSYEQYF.

The J gene is TRBJ2-6, the V gene TRBV19; D possibly matches TRBD1 or TRBD2 (5 bases each). The germline V gene encodes CDR1 LNHDA and CDR2 SQIVND (reference sequence). V lost 1 base to trimming and J lost 3 bases, with 7 bases between them. The CDR3 totals 15 residues. CDR3 DNA sequence: TGTGCCAGTAGTATAGGAGGGGTTGGGGCCAACGTCCTGACTTTC. This gives the protein CASSIGGVGANVLTF.

This clonotype was recorded many times. V is TRBV3-1 and J is TRBJ2-2, with 9 bases that match TRBD2. V was pared by 0 bases and J by 6 bases, with 5 bases of the junction left unmatched. The CDR3 runs to 16 residues. The germline V gene encodes CDR1 LGHDT and CDR2 YNNKEL (reference sequence). The CDR3 nucleotides read TGTGCCAGCAGCCAAGACCTAGCGGGAAGTCCCGGGGAGCTGTTTTTT. Its protein is CASSQDLAGSPGELFF.

This clonotype was recorded many times. The CDR3 loop is CASSEGDRDQPQHF. The CDR3 DNA follows: TGTGCCAGCAGTGAAGGGGACAGGGACCAGCCCCAGCATTTT. The rearrangement links TRBV6-2 or TRBV6-3 to TRBJ1-5; 9 positions agree with TRBD1. This CDR3 has 14 residues. Germline values: CDR1 MNHEY, CDR2 SVGEGT. With V trimmed by 5 bases and J by 7 bases, 6 bases remained unmatched.

This clonotype was observed many times. In DNA, the CDR3 is TGTGCCAGCAGTTTCTTTGGTGTAGGGATTAACACCGGGGAGCTGTTTTTT. Its translation is CASSFFGVGINTGELFF. The chain carries TRBV28 and TRBJ2-2, with D unresolved. The CDR3 is made up of 17 amino acids. The germline V gene has CDR1 MDHEN and CDR2 SYDVKM. With 3 bases removed from V and 2 bases from J, the gap between germline ends came to 16 bases.

This clonotype was counted many times. The CDR3 DNA reads as TGTGCCAGCAGTTTTCAAGCTCCGAGCGAGCAGTTCTTC. As protein: CASSFQAPSEQFF. The chain has TRBV28 and TRBJ2-1, with no clear D. The V and J ends lost 3 bases and 10 bases respectively, with 13 bases between them. Per the germline V gene, CDR1 is MDHEN and CDR2 is SYDVKM. The CDR3 extends over 13 amino acids.

V usage is TRBV3-1 and J usage is TRBJ2-7; 8 bases agree with TRBD1. Germline V CDR1 and CDR2: LGHDT, YNNKEL (reference sequence). V shed 4 bases and J 3 bases; nucleotides not matched to a gene: 8. This CDR3 is 15 amino acids long. CDR3 bases: TGTGCCAGCAGCCCCGGACAGGGCCTAATCTACGAGCAGTACTTC. Translating it yields CASSPGQGLIYEQYF.

This clonotype has only one observation. The chain is built from TRBV19 and TRBJ2-3; D unresolved. This CDR3 contains 15 residues. The V and J ends lost 4 bases and 6 bases respectively, with 17 bases between them. Germline V gene lookup returns CDR1 LNHDA and CDR2 SQIVND (reference sequence). The CDR3 coding sequence is TGTGCCAGTAGTACACAACGGTATGGGGTTGATACGCAGTATTTT. As protein: CASSTQRYGVDTQYF.

The DNA for the CDR3 is TGCAGTGCTAGAGGGACCCCCTGGGAGGAGACCCAGTACTTC. Residues: CSARGTPWEETQYF. This rearrangement joins TRBV20-1 to TRBJ2-5; D is perhaps TRBD2 (5 bases). The germline V gene has CDR1 DFQATT and CDR2 SNEGSKA (reference sequence). Trimming took off 1 base at V and 5 bases at J, with 14 bases between the two ends. This CDR3 spans 14 amino acids.

This clonotype was seen a few times. V usage is TRBV20-1 and J usage is TRBJ1-5; D remains ambiguous. The CDR3 totals 16 residues. The V end lost 5 bases, the J end lost 1 base, and 18 bases lay between the germline ends. Per the germline V gene, CDR1 is DFQATT and CDR2 is SNEGSKA (reference sequence). The CDR3 DNA reads TGCAGTGCTTCCCCTCCATGGGGAGGGAGCAATCAGCCCCAGCATTTT. This encodes CSASPPWGGSNQPQHF.

Of note for this clonotype: A much larger clone differs by one base, so this may be a read error. This chain connects TRBV2 to TRBJ2-2; TRBD2 might be the D (6 bases). CDR1 SNHLY and CDR2 FYNNEI come from the germline V gene. This CDR3 contains 14 residues. The CDR3 coding sequence is TGTGCCAACAGTCGGGACTCGAGAACCGGGGAGCTGTTTTTT. Protein: CANSRDSRTGELFF.

There are many counts of this clonotype. The chain recombines TRBV2 with TRBJ2-1; TRBD2 matches at 8 bases. Germline assignment: CDR1 SNHLY and CDR2 FYNNEI. There are 15 residues in the CDR3. V was pared by 4 bases and J by 5 bases, with 7 bases of the junction left unmatched. Here the CDR3 reads CASSAGAGVHNEQFF. CDR3 nucleotides: TGTGCCAGCAGTGCGGGAGCGGGAGTTCACAATGAGCAGTTCTTC. The variable domain in full, with the rest retrieved from reference TRBV2 and TRBJ2-1, is EPEVTQTPSHQVTQMGQEVILRCVPISNHLYFYWYRQILGQKVEFLVSFYNNEISEKSEIFDDQFSVERPDGSNFTLKIRSTKLEDSAMYFCASSAGAGVHNEQFFGPGTRLTVL.

This chain uses TRBV29-1 with TRBJ2-1; maybe TRBD2 (5 bases). Near its end, the DNA agrees better with TRBJ2-5, so the J call may be wrong. The CDR3 is 14 residues long. Germline CDR1 SQVTM, CDR2 ANQGSEA. The CDR3 loop is CSVTWRVNQETQYF. Written as DNA, the CDR3 is TGCAGCGTCACCTGGCGGGTGAACCAAGAGACCCAGTACTTC.

This clonotype was recorded a few times. The chain is built from TRBV4-1 and TRBJ2-7; 8 bases line up with TRBD2. CDR3 length: 17 amino acids. J lost 4 bases, V lost 5 bases, and 16 bases had no gene match. Germline CDR1 reads MGHRA; CDR2 reads YSYEKL. The CDR3 protein is CASSDLRAGEGRYEQYF. The CDR3 nucleotides are TGCGCCAGCAGCGACCTAAGAGCGGGAGAGGGTCGGTACGAGCAGTACTTC.

This clonotype was seen at least ten times. The rearrangement uses TRBV12-3 or TRBV12-4 and TRBJ2-5; 8 positions match TRBD2. V was clipped by 5 bases and J by 4 bases; unmatched bases: 6. The CDR3 is 14 residues long. DNA of the CDR3: TGTGCCAGCAGTGGGGGACTAGGGCGAGAGACCCAGTACTTC. This gives the protein CASSGGLGRETQYF.

This clonotype was observed at least ten times. This chain links TRBV12-3 or TRBV12-4 with TRBJ2-6, with 9 bases lining up with TRBD1. The trim removed 3 bases at V and 1 base at J, leaving 13 bases unmatched. This CDR3 comprises 20 residues. The CDR3 DNA is TGTGCCAGCAGTTTGGGCTTCGGCGGGACAGGGAGGTCTGGGGCCAACGTCCTGACTTTC. Translated, it gives CASSLGFGGTGRSGANVLTF.